A selection of T cell receptor beta chains follows, all from one sample in a study of neurological immune-mediated disorders. TCRdb re-derived calls from the 5' RACE reads in MiXCR, one entry per CDR3 protein. This table has approximately 50,000 distinct CDR3 sequences, over 9% appearing once. Input material: PBMCs. The origin of the receptors is an older man with HTLV-1-associated myelopathy (HAM/TSP). Both conserved end residues are part of each CDR3. A D gene is named only where the DNA matches it firmly. Clone size is not always given. Where it is, it says once, few, many or a class for expanded clones.

CASSYRTSGAYEQYF	TGCGCCAGCAGCTATCGGACTAGCGGCGCCTACGAGCAGTACTTC	many	TRBV4-3	TRBJ2-7	TRBD2
CASSPLAPDTQYF	TGTGCCAGCAGTCCCCTGGCGCCCGATACGCAGTATTTT	many	TRBV28	TRBJ2-3	.
CASSFGTATEAFF	TGTGCCAGCAGTTTTGGGACGGCCACTGAAGCTTTCTTT	medium-sized	TRBV12-3/TRBV12-4	TRBJ1-1	.
CATERGTNTGELFF	TGTGCCACCGAGCGGGGTACGAACACCGGGGAGCTGTTTTTT	many	TRBV12-3/TRBV12-4	TRBJ2-2	TRBD2
CASSELSGTLTGELFF	TGTGCCAGCAGTGAATTATCGGGGACTCTTACCGGGGAGCTGTTTTTT	many	TRBV25-1	TRBJ2-2	.
CASSLYGQRKETQYF	TGTGCCAGCAGTCTCTATGGACAGAGAAAAGAGACCCAGTACTTC	many	TRBV3-1	TRBJ2-5	.
CAISVQEGTDTQYF	TGTGCCATCAGTGTACAGGAGGGCACAGATACGCAGTATTTT	many	TRBV10-3	TRBJ2-3	.
CASSEAGYGERKVREQFF	TGTGCCAGCAGTGAGGCAGGTTACGGAGAGCGGAAGGTTCGTGAGCAGTTCTTC	many	TRBV25-1	TRBJ2-1	.
CASRDTSYETQYF	TGTGCCAGCAGGGACACTTCTTACGAGACCCAGTACTTC	medium-sized	TRBV27	TRBJ2-5	.
CASSFIAGVLTDTQYF	TGTGCCAGCAGCTTTATCGCGGGAGTACTAACAGATACGCAGTATTTT	many	TRBV11-1	TRBJ2-3	TRBD2
CSATAGVGASTQYF	TGCAGTGCTACAGCGGGAGTAGGGGCATCTACGCAGTATTTT	many	TRBV20-1	TRBJ2-3	TRBD2
CASTPRRGLSGNTIYF	TGTGCCAGCACTCCGCGGCGAGGCCTCTCTGGAAACACCATATATTTT	many	TRBV12-3/TRBV12-4	TRBJ1-3	.
CASSPWVSGANVLTF	TGTGCCAGCAGCCCTTGGGTTTCTGGGGCCAACGTCCTGACTTTC	many	TRBV5-5	TRBJ2-6	.
CASSLQGDSPLHF	TGTGCCAGCAGCTTACAGGGTGATTCACCCCTCCACTTT	many	TRBV7-2	TRBJ1-6	.
CASSYSNYGGTEAFF	TGTGCCAGCAGTTACTCTAATTATGGGGGCACTGAAGCTTTCTTT	many	TRBV6-6	TRBJ1-1	.
CASSPGSKGEQYF	TGCGCCAGCAGCCCGGGATCGAAGGGAGAGCAGTACTTC	many	TRBV5-1	TRBJ2-7	.
CDSSLSRADTQYF	TGTGACAGCAGTCTAAGCAGGGCAGATACTCAGTATTTT	.	TRBV6-5	TRBJ2-3	.